Sequencing of this T cell receptor beta chain was carried out in a study of T-cell memory formation after mild COVID-19. Turning to the study itself: For the most part, TCR clusters were specific to one donor. Study-level points and caveats: Clones that shrank (day 15 to 85) were balanced CD4/CD8, whereas later expanders leaned CD4+. Largely, contracting CD4+ clones fell within CM and EM, and contracting CD8+ clones within EMRA.

Trimming cost V 3 bases and J 2 bases, with 11 bases left between them. Germline loops: CDR1 MNHEY, CDR2 SMNVEV (reference sequence). This CDR3 region has 15 residues. MiXCR, applied by TCRdb to the 5' RACE reads, yields one record per CDR3 protein. The profile shows 470,000 or so distinct CDR3 sequences, around a quarter of them singletons. As for this clonotype: No antigen is known for it.

Sequenced: PBMCs or a T cell subset sorted from them (not recorded which). This sequence originates from an adult woman who had mild COVID-19 (a few samples of this study predate the infection). Cell type and time point are not known. The gene calls are TRBV27 and TRBJ1-5; the D is unclear. CDR3 coding DNA: TGTGCCAGCAGTTTTTCCCCCCGGGGCAATCAGCCCCAGCATTTT. Its translation is CASSFSPRGNQPQHF.